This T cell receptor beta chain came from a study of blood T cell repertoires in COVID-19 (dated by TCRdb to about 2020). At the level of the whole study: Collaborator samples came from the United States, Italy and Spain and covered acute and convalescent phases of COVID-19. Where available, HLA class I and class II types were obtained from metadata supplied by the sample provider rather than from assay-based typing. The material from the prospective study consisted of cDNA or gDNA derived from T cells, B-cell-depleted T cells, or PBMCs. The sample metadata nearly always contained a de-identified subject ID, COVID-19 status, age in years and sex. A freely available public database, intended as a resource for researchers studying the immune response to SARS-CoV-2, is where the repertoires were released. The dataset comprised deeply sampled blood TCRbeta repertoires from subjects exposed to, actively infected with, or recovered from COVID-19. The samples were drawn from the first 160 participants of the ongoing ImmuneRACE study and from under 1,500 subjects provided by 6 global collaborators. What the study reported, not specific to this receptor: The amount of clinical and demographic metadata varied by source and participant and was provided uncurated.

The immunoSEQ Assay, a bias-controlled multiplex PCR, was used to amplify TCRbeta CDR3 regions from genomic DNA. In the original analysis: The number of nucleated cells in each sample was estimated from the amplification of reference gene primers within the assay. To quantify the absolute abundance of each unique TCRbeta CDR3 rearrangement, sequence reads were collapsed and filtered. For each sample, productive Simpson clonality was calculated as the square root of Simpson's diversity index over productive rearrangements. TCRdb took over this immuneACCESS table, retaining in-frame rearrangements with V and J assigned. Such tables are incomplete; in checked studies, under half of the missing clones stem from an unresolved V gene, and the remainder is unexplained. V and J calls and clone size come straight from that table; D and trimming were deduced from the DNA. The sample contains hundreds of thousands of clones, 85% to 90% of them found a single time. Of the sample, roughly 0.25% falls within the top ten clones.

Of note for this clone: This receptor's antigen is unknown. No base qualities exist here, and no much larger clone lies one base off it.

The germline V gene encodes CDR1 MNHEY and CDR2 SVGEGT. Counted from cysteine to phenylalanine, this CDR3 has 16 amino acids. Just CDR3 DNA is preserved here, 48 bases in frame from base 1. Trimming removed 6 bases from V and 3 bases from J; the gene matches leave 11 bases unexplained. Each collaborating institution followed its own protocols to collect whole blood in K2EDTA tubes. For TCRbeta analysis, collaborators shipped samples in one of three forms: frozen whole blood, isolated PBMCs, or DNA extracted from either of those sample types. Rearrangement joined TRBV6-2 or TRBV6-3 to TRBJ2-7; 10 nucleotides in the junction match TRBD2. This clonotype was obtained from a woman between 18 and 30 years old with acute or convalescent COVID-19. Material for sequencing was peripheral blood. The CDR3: CASRYSGGARLYEQYF. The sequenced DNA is TGTGCCAGCAGATACAGCGGGGGGGCCCGGCTCTACGAGCAGTACTTC.